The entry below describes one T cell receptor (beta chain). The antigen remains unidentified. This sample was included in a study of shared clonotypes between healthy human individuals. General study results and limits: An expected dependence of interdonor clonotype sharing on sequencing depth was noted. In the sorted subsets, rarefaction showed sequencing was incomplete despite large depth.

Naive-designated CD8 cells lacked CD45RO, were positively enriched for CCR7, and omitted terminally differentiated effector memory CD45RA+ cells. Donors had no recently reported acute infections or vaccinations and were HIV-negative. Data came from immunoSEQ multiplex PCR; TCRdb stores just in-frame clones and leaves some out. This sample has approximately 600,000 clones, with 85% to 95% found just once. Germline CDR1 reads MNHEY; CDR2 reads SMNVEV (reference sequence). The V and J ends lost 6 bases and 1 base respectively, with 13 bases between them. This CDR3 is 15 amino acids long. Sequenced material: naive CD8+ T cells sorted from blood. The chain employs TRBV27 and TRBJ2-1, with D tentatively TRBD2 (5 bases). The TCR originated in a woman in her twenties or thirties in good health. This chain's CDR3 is CASRHRGRSYNEQFF. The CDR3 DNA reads TGTGCCAGCAGGCACCGAGGGCGGTCCTACAATGAGCAGTTCTTC.